These 9 T cell receptor beta chains were sequenced from one sample in a study of T cell responses to AZD1222 COVID-19 vaccine. This table comes from immunoSEQ multiplex PCR, and its TCRdb copy is limited to in-frame clones, with some not included. The table shows 150,000 to 170,000 clones, with around 85% occurring only once. The sequences come from peripheral blood, collected on day 0 of MenACWY control vaccination. The receptor source for this set is an adult in good health.

As concerns this clone: This sample includes further DNA sequences coding for the same CDR3. The chain uses TRBV7-2 and TRBJ1-1; possibly TRBD1 for D (5 bases). CDR3 length: 13 amino acids. The V end was cut by 2 bases, the J end by 5 bases, with 9 bases between. The germline V gene encodes CDR1 SGHTA and CDR2 FQGNSA. CDR3 sequence reads: CASSLNRGTEAFF. The CDR3 coding sequence is TGTGCCAGCAGCTTAAATCGGGGGACTGAAGCTTTCTTT.

J is TRBJ1-2 and V is TRBV7-2, with TRBD1 as a possible D gene (6 bases). The germline gives CDR1 SGHTA, CDR2 FQGNSA. The CDR3 is made up of 13 amino acids. The V and J ends lost 6 bases and 0 bases respectively, with 8 bases between them. CDR3 DNA: TGTGCCAGCAGACAGGGACCTAACTATGGCTACACCTTC. It yields the protein CASRQGPNYGYTF.

V gene TRBV7-9 combines with J gene TRBJ2-3; D is ambiguous. Between the trimmed V and J ends, which lost 5 bases and 1 base, there was a span of 4 bases. The CDR3 loop spans 12 amino acids. Germline V gene data show CDR1 as SEHNR and CDR2 as FQNEAQ (reference sequence). CDR3 in amino acids: CASSLGTDTQYF. As DNA, the CDR3 is TGTGCCAGCAGCCTCGGCACAGATACGCAGTATTTT.

The chain links TRBV6-5 to TRBJ1-1; D ambiguous. In germline, CDR1 is MNHEY, CDR2 SVGAGI. This CDR3 has 13 residues. The germline V and J ends were trimmed by 2 bases and 7 bases, with 11 bases remaining between them. CDR3 in DNA: TGTGCCAGCAGTTACCGGCAGGCTGGTGAAGCTTTCTTT. Translation: CASSYRQAGEAFF.

This chain connects TRBV9 to TRBJ2-6, with D unresolved. Germline values: CDR1 SGDLS, CDR2 YYNGEE. Trimming removed 4 bases from V and 4 bases from J, with 12 bases in between. The CDR3 totals 15 residues. The CDR3 DNA sequence: TGTGCCAGCAGCCTAGGAGATGCAGGGGCCAACGTCCTGACTTTC. Its protein is CASSLGDAGANVLTF.

V usage is TRBV27 and J usage is TRBJ1-1; D is unresolved. Germline loops: CDR1 MNHEY, CDR2 SMNVEV (reference sequence). The CDR3 covers 14 residues. Trimming shortened V by 2 bases and J by 4 bases, and 11 bases separated the two germline ends. This CDR3 is CASSLIGSATEAFF. For the CDR3, the DNA is TGTGCCAGCAGTTTAATTGGTAGTGCCACTGAAGCTTTCTTT.

Only one count was recorded for this clone. The V gene is TRBV30, the J gene TRBJ1-2, with 7 positions matching TRBD1. Germline CDR1 is GTSNPN and CDR2 is SVGIG (reference sequence). With 1 base clipped from V and 4 bases from J, the junction kept 6 bases outside the gene matches. The CDR3 runs 14 residues. CDR3 in DNA: TGTGCCTGGAGTGGGTCGGGACAGCCCTATGGCTACACCTTC. It encodes CAWSGSGQPYGYTF.

CDR3 DNA: TGTGCCAGTTGGTTAAGGGGTGGATCTGAAGCTTTCTTT. This encodes CASWLRGGSEAFF. V usage is TRBV6-5 and J usage is TRBJ1-1; D is possibly TRBD1 (5 bases). CDR3 length: 13 residues. Per the germline V gene, CDR1 is MNHEY and CDR2 is SVGAGI. Trimming took off 9 bases at V and 6 bases at J, with 17 bases between the two ends.

The V and J genes are TRBV6-2 or TRBV6-3 and TRBJ2-5; 11 bases agree with TRBD1. The CDR3 runs to 14 residues. Germline loops: CDR1 MNHEY, CDR2 SVGEGT. Unmatched junction bases numbered 5, after V lost 4 bases and J lost 7 bases. The CDR3 protein is CASSFGTGGVTQYF. Written as DNA, the CDR3 is TGTGCCAGCAGTTTTGGGACAGGGGGTGTGACCCAGTACTTC.